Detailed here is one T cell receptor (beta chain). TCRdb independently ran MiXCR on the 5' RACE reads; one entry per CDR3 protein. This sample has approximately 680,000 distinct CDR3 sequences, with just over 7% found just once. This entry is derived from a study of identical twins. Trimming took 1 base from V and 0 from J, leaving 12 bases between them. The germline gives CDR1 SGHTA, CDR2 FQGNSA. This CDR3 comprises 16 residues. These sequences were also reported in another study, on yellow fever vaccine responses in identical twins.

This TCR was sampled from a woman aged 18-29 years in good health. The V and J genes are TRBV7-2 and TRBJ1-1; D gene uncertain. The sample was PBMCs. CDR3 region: CASSLEAGIMNTEAFF. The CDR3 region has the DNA TGTGCCAGCAGCTTAGAGGCCGGAATCATGAACACTGAAGCTTTCTTT.